This TCR beta chain is drawn from a study of blood T cell repertoires in COVID-19. Looking at the study overall: Some COVID-19 samples were acute and others convalescent; all came from the United States, Italy and Spain.

Original analysis: Amplified reference gene primers provided the basis for estimating nucleated cell counts. The data were produced by immunoSEQ multiplex PCR, yet TCRdb's version contains in-frame clones alone and is incomplete. V, J and clone size are those of that table, while D and trimming were read from the DNA. The sample has over 120,000 clones; over 70% are singletons. This CDR3 region has 17 residues. Germline CDR1 and CDR2: MNHEY and SVGEGT. The ends lost 6 bases at V and 3 bases at J; junction bases unmatched: 8. The V and J genes are TRBV6-2 or TRBV6-3 and TRBJ2-3; 14 nucleotides match TRBD2. The clonotype originates from a man in his forties or fifties who had recovered from COVID-19. The sequencing input was peripheral blood. CDR3 sequence reads: CASSRTSGGPITDTQYF. The DNA of the CDR3 is TGTGCCAGCAGCAGGACTAGCGGGGGGCCCATTACAGATACGCAGTATTTT.